These T cell receptor beta chains were read from a single sample in a study of blood T cells in healthy people across ages. MiXCR was run by TCRdb on the 5' RACE reads, yielding one entry per CDR3 protein. The data hold 760,000 or so distinct CDR3 sequences, with approximately 25% observed a single time. The same specimen was also included in a second study, on T cells of mothers and their children.

The sample was blood. These receptors originate from a boy aged 5-17 years in good health. CDR3s include the opening cysteine and the closing phenylalanine or tryptophan. Fields, in order: J gene, D gene, clone size, V gene, CDR3 protein, CDR3 DNA. A D gene is named only where the DNA matches it firmly. Clone sizes are given selectively: once, few, many, or a class where the clone is expanded.

j_gene: TRBJ2-7; d_gene: TRBD1; abundance: NA; v_gene: TRBV11-2; CDR3aa: CASSFSGTGYNEQYF; CDR3nt: TGTGCCAGCAGCTTCAGCGGGACAGGGTATAACGAGCAGTACTTC
j_gene: TRBJ2-1; d_gene: NA; abundance: few; v_gene: TRBV4-1; CDR3aa: CASSQDLDPGGQFF; CDR3nt: TGCGCCAGCAGCCAAGATCTTGACCCAGGTGGGCAGTTCTTC
j_gene: TRBJ2-5; d_gene: NA; abundance: NA; v_gene: TRBV28; CDR3aa: CASSPAGTEGETQYF; CDR3nt: TGTGCCAGCAGTCCGGCGGGTACAGAGGGAGAGACCCAGTACTTC
j_gene: TRBJ2-3; d_gene: TRBD2; abundance: NA; v_gene: TRBV12-3/TRBV12-4; CDR3aa: CASRRGVGWGLAVEVTQYF; CDR3nt: TGTGCCAGCAGGAGGGGGGTAGGGTGGGGACTAGCGGTCGAAGTTACGCAGTATTTT
j_gene: TRBJ2-3; d_gene: NA; abundance: few; v_gene: TRBV5-5; CDR3aa: CASSSLASDTQYF; CDR3nt: TGTGCCAGCAGCTCCTTAGCCTCAGATACGCAGTATTTT
j_gene: TRBJ2-7; d_gene: NA; abundance: NA; v_gene: TRBV27; CDR3aa: CASSSGLSRSYEQYF; CDR3nt: TGTGCCAGCAGTTCCGGGTTGTCCAGGTCCTACGAGCAGTACTTC
j_gene: TRBJ2-7; d_gene: NA; abundance: few; v_gene: TRBV29-1; CDR3aa: CSVDAGPYEQYF; CDR3nt: TGCAGCGTTGATGCAGGTCCCTACGAGCAGTACTTC
j_gene: TRBJ2-1; d_gene: NA; abundance: few; v_gene: TRBV4-1; CDR3aa: CASSQGFISYNEQFF; CDR3nt: TGCGCCAGCAGCCAGGGGTTTATCTCCTACAATGAGCAGTTCTTC
j_gene: TRBJ2-3; d_gene: TRBD2; abundance: many; v_gene: TRBV24-1; CDR3aa: CATSDPYGLAGADTQYF; CDR3nt: TGTGCCACCAGTGACCCCTACGGACTAGCGGGAGCGGATACGCAGTATTTT
j_gene: TRBJ2-7; d_gene: TRBD1; abundance: few; v_gene: TRBV7-2; CDR3aa: CASTQTGLEQYF; CDR3nt: TGTGCCAGCACCCAGACAGGGCTCGAGCAGTACTTC
j_gene: TRBJ2-7; d_gene: NA; abundance: NA; v_gene: TRBV7-9; CDR3aa: CASSQNGVGEDF; CDR3nt: TGTGCCAGCAGCCAAAACGGGGTAGGGGAGGACTTC
j_gene: TRBJ1-2; d_gene: NA; abundance: few; v_gene: TRBV5-6; CDR3aa: CASRGDKSYGYTF; CDR3nt: TGTGCCAGCAGAGGGGACAAGTCCTATGGCTACACCTTC
j_gene: TRBJ1-2; d_gene: NA; abundance: few; v_gene: TRBV12-3/TRBV12-4; CDR3aa: CASSPSGRKRGYTF; CDR3nt: TGTGCCAGCAGTCCTTCGGGCAGGAAGAGGGGCTACACCTTC
j_gene: TRBJ2-7; d_gene: NA; abundance: few; v_gene: TRBV7-9; CDR3aa: CASSNPIADSYEQYF; CDR3nt: TGTGCCAGCAGTAATCCCATAGCGGACTCCTACGAGCAGTACTTC
j_gene: TRBJ2-5; d_gene: NA; abundance: few; v_gene: TRBV9; CDR3aa: CASSSGGPRVMETQYF; CDR3nt: TGTGCCAGCAGCTCCGGCGGACCCAGGGTGATGGAGACCCAGTACTTC
j_gene: TRBJ2-2; d_gene: NA; abundance: NA; v_gene: TRBV20-1; CDR3aa: CSARRVAERATGELFF; CDR3nt: TGCAGTGCTAGGAGGGTGGCGGAGAGGGCCACCGGGGAGCTGTTTTTT
j_gene: TRBJ2-5; d_gene: TRBD2; abundance: few; v_gene: TRBV29-1; CDR3aa: CSVILAGRQETQYF; CDR3nt: TGCAGCGTTATACTAGCGGGAAGGCAAGAGACCCAGTACTTC
j_gene: TRBJ2-3; d_gene: NA; abundance: NA; v_gene: TRBV12-3/TRBV12-4; CDR3aa: CASSRRGGSDTQYF; CDR3nt: TGTGCCAGCAGCCGTAGAGGGGGTTCAGATACGCAGTATTTT
j_gene: TRBJ1-1; d_gene: TRBD1; abundance: NA; v_gene: TRBV25-1; CDR3aa: CASNDRGDTEAFF; CDR3nt: TGTGCCAGTAACGACAGGGGGGACACTGAAGCTTTCTTT
j_gene: TRBJ1-1; d_gene: TRBD1; abundance: NA; v_gene: TRBV27; CDR3aa: CASSPVTGGAGAFF; CDR3nt: TGTGCCAGCAGTCCAGTGACAGGGGGCGCGGGAGCTTTCTTT
j_gene: TRBJ2-5; d_gene: TRBD1; abundance: few; v_gene: TRBV7-2; CDR3aa: CASSTRTGGKTQYF; CDR3nt: TGTGCCAGCAGCACCCGGACAGGGGGCAAGACCCAGTACTTC
j_gene: TRBJ2-1; d_gene: NA; abundance: NA; v_gene: TRBV11-2; CDR3aa: CASSWVRNEQFF; CDR3nt: TGTGCCAGCAGCTGGGTGAGGAATGAGCAGTTCTTC
j_gene: TRBJ1-1; d_gene: TRBD1; abundance: few; v_gene: TRBV29-1; CDR3aa: CSVEGQGWGTEAFF; CDR3nt: TGCAGCGTGGAGGGACAGGGATGGGGCACTGAAGCTTTCTTT
j_gene: TRBJ2-4; d_gene: TRBD2; abundance: NA; v_gene: TRBV7-9; CDR3aa: CASSVGLAGASAKNIQYF; CDR3nt: TGTGCCAGCAGCGTCGGACTAGCGGGAGCGTCGGCCAAAAACATTCAGTACTTC
j_gene: TRBJ2-3; d_gene: NA; abundance: NA; v_gene: TRBV4-1; CDR3aa: CASSQGRGGTDTQYF; CDR3nt: TGCGCCAGCAGCCAAGGCAGAGGAGGCACAGATACGCAGTATTTT
j_gene: TRBJ2-7; d_gene: NA; abundance: NA; v_gene: TRBV7-8; CDR3aa: CASSPLDGWGSYEQYF; CDR3nt: TGTGCCAGCAGCCCCCTCGATGGTTGGGGCTCCTACGAGCAGTACTTC
j_gene: TRBJ2-1; d_gene: TRBD2; abundance: few; v_gene: TRBV7-8; CDR3aa: CASRLAGSYNEQFF; CDR3nt: TGTGCCAGCAGACTAGCGGGGTCCTACAATGAGCAGTTCTTC
j_gene: TRBJ2-1; d_gene: TRBD2; abundance: NA; v_gene: TRBV29-1; CDR3aa: CSVRTSGIRYEQFF; CDR3nt: TGCAGCGTCAGGACTAGCGGGATCCGCTATGAGCAGTTCTTC
j_gene: TRBJ2-5; d_gene: TRBD2; abundance: NA; v_gene: TRBV7-9; CDR3aa: CASSLWGGNQETQYF; CDR3nt: TGTGCCAGCAGCTTATGGGGGGGGAATCAAGAGACCCAGTACTTC
j_gene: TRBJ2-1; d_gene: NA; abundance: NA; v_gene: TRBV29-1; CDR3aa: CSVPGGAASYNEQFF; CDR3nt: TGCAGCGTCCCCGGAGGGGCGGCCTCCTACAATGAGCAGTTCTTC
j_gene: TRBJ1-2; d_gene: NA; abundance: NA; v_gene: TRBV4-3; CDR3aa: CASSQENNYYGYTF; CDR3nt: TGCGCCAGCAGCCAAGAGAACAATTACTATGGCTACACCTTC
j_gene: TRBJ2-5; d_gene: TRBD2; abundance: NA; v_gene: TRBV12-3/TRBV12-4; CDR3aa: CASSLVRGVRETQYF; CDR3nt: TGTGCCAGCAGTTTAGTCCGGGGGGTCCGCGAGACCCAGTACTTC
j_gene: TRBJ1-5; d_gene: TRBD1; abundance: NA; v_gene: TRBV20-1; CDR3aa: CSARDQGAIGLGNQPQHF; CDR3nt: TGCAGTGCTAGAGATCAGGGGGCTATTGGGCTGGGCAATCAGCCCCAGCATTTT
j_gene: TRBJ2-7; d_gene: NA; abundance: NA; v_gene: TRBV7-2; CDR3aa: CASSLVDRGPYEQYF; CDR3nt: TGTGCCAGCAGCTTAGTAGACCGAGGCCCCTACGAGCAGTACTTC
j_gene: TRBJ1-1; d_gene: NA; abundance: few; v_gene: TRBV10-3; CDR3aa: CAISEVGNEAFF; CDR3nt: TGTGCCATCAGTGAGGTGGGCAATGAAGCTTTCTTT
j_gene: TRBJ2-5; d_gene: TRBD2; abundance: few; v_gene: TRBV20-1; CDR3aa: CSARLTSGRAYETQYF; CDR3nt: TGCAGTGCTAGACTCACTAGCGGGAGGGCCTATGAGACCCAGTACTTC
j_gene: TRBJ2-3; d_gene: NA; abundance: NA; v_gene: TRBV29-1; CDR3aa: CSVESGTDTQYF; CDR3nt: TGCAGCGTTGAGAGCGGGACAGATACGCAGTATTTT
j_gene: TRBJ2-7; d_gene: TRBD1; abundance: many; v_gene: TRBV5-1; CDR3aa: CASSLTGDEQYF; CDR3nt: TGTGCCAGCAGCTTGACAGGGGACGAGCAGTACTTC
j_gene: TRBJ2-5; d_gene: NA; abundance: few; v_gene: TRBV10-3; CDR3aa: CAITEGETQYF; CDR3nt: TGTGCCATCACCGAAGGGGAGACCCAGTACTTC
j_gene: TRBJ1-1; d_gene: TRBD1; abundance: few; v_gene: TRBV10-3; CDR3aa: CAISEPDRYRSEAFF; CDR3nt: TGTGCCATCAGTGAGCCGGACAGGTACCGCTCAGAAGCTTTCTTT
j_gene: TRBJ1-2; d_gene: NA; abundance: few; v_gene: TRBV4-1; CDR3aa: CASSQEDSTGYNGYTF; CDR3nt: TGCGCCAGCAGCCAAGAGGACAGTACAGGTTATAATGGCTACACCTTC
j_gene: TRBJ2-7; d_gene: NA; abundance: NA; v_gene: TRBV7-9; CDR3aa: CASSPGSQEEQYF; CDR3nt: TGTGCCAGCAGCCCCGGGTCCCAGGAAGAGCAGTACTTC
j_gene: TRBJ2-3; d_gene: TRBD2; abundance: NA; v_gene: TRBV9; CDR3aa: CASSTPGAGGPGDTQYF; CDR3nt: TGTGCCAGCAGCACTCCAGGGGCGGGAGGGCCAGGAGATACGCAGTATTTT
j_gene: TRBJ2-4; d_gene: NA; abundance: NA; v_gene: TRBV12-3/TRBV12-4; CDR3aa: CASSLGSWDIQYF; CDR3nt: TGTGCCAGCAGTTTAGGCTCGTGGGACATTCAGTACTTC
j_gene: TRBJ1-1; d_gene: NA; abundance: NA; v_gene: TRBV10-3; CDR3aa: CAIRLGQSNTEAFF; CDR3nt: TGTGCCATCAGACTGGGACAATCGAACACTGAAGCTTTCTTT
j_gene: TRBJ2-5; d_gene: TRBD1; abundance: few; v_gene: TRBV7-9; CDR3aa: CASSLTGTGLNQETQYF; CDR3nt: TGTGCCAGCAGCCTTACCGGGACAGGCCTTAACCAAGAGACCCAGTACTTC
j_gene: TRBJ2-7; d_gene: NA; abundance: NA; v_gene: TRBV11-3; CDR3aa: CASSPRTSHEQYF; CDR3nt: TGTGCCAGCAGCCCTAGGACATCCCACGAGCAGTACTTC
j_gene: TRBJ2-5; d_gene: NA; abundance: few; v_gene: TRBV7-2; CDR3aa: CASSWSRQETQYF; CDR3nt: TGTGCCAGCAGCTGGAGCAGACAAGAGACCCAGTACTTC
j_gene: TRBJ2-5; d_gene: NA; abundance: NA; v_gene: TRBV12-3/TRBV12-4; CDR3aa: CASTPTRGSFQETQYF; CDR3nt: TGTGCCAGCACTCCGACTAGGGGGAGCTTCCAAGAGACCCAGTACTTC
j_gene: TRBJ2-1; d_gene: NA; abundance: NA; v_gene: TRBV19; CDR3aa: CASSIVWAGLNEQFF; CDR3nt: TGTGCCAGTAGTATAGTTTGGGCGGGCCTCAATGAGCAGTTCTTC
j_gene: TRBJ2-5; d_gene: NA; abundance: NA; v_gene: TRBV7-2; CDR3aa: CASSSAWGETQYF; CDR3nt: TGTGCCAGCAGCTCTGCTTGGGGAGAGACCCAGTACTTC
j_gene: TRBJ2-7; d_gene: TRBD1; abundance: NA; v_gene: TRBV20-1; CDR3aa: CSARDRDRSSYEQYF; CDR3nt: TGCAGTGCTAGAGATCGGGACAGGAGCTCCTACGAGCAGTACTTC
j_gene: TRBJ2-3; d_gene: NA; abundance: NA; v_gene: TRBV4-1; CDR3aa: CASSQRGLAGNTDTQYF; CDR3nt: TGCGCCAGCAGCCAAAGGGGTCTGGCGGGCAACACAGATACGCAGTATTTT
j_gene: TRBJ2-7; d_gene: NA; abundance: few; v_gene: TRBV21-1; CDR3aa: CASSKPFEASYEQYF; CDR3nt: TGTGCCAGCAGCAAACCCTTCGAGGCCTCCTACGAGCAGTACTTC